Listed below are T cell receptor beta chains from one sample, sequenced in a study of T cells in Graves' hyperthyroidism and ophthalmopathy. MiXCR, run by TCRdb on the multiplex PCR reads, gives a single entry per CDR3 protein. Of a few hundred thousand distinct CDR3 sequences detected, 15% to 20% appear once; the ten largest clones hold around 54%. Sequencing was performed on blood. The source of these receptors is a woman in her forties or fifties with Graves' hyperthyroidism. Each CDR3 is given with its conserved first and last residue. Each record gives: J gene, V gene, D gene, clone size, CDR3 DNA, CDR3 protein. D genes are given only for firm matches. Clone size is shown for a subset of rows, as once, few, many or a class of expanded clone.

J: TRBJ1-1
V: TRBV5-1
D: TRBD1
size: .
DNA: TGCCCCAGCAGCACCGGGACAGGGGCTGAAGCTTTCTTT
CDR3: CPSSTGTGAEAFF

J: TRBJ2-2
V: TRBV5-1
D: .
size: once
DNA: TGCGCCAGCAGCTTGATCGGCGAGAACACCGGGGAGCTGTTTTTT
CDR3: CASSLIGENTGELFF

J: TRBJ2-2
V: TRBV5-1
D: .
size: few
DNA: TGCGCCAGCAGGGATACTTCGAACGGGGAGCTGTTTTTT
CDR3: CASRDTSNGELFF

J: TRBJ2-5
V: TRBV6-1
D: .
size: many
DNA: TGTGCCAGCAGTGAACGACGGAGGAACTTCCAAGAGACCCAGTACTTC
CDR3: CASSERRRNFQETQYF

J: TRBJ2-5
V: TRBV5-1
D: .
size: .
DNA: TGCGCCAGCAGTGAGGTCTTCCAAGAGACCCAGTACTTC
CDR3: CASSEVFQETQYF

J: TRBJ2-2
V: TRBV20-1
D: .
size: few
DNA: TGCAGTGCTAGCTCCGGGGAGTGGTGGTCCGGGGAGCTGTTTTTT
CDR3: CSASSGEWWSGELFF

J: TRBJ2-3
V: TRBV27
D: .
size: .
DNA: TGTGCCAGCAGTCCACTCTCAGATACGCAGTATTTT
CDR3: CASSPLSDTQYF

J: TRBJ1-1
V: TRBV9
D: .
size: few
DNA: TGTGCCAGCAGCCCCTGGATCGGGATGAGGACTGAAGCTTTCTTT
CDR3: CASSPWIGMRTEAFF

J: TRBJ1-4
V: TRBV2
D: TRBD1
size: .
DNA: TGTGCCAGCATGAGGAACAGGGGAGAGGAAAAACTGTTTTTT
CDR3: CASMRNRGEEKLFF

J: TRBJ2-2
V: TRBV12-3/TRBV12-4
D: .
size: few
DNA: TGTGCCACCAACGAGAAGTTAGGGGAGCTGTTTTTT
CDR3: CATNEKLGELFF

J: TRBJ2-5
V: TRBV7-7
D: TRBD2
size: .
DNA: TGTGCTAGCAGCTTAACCCCGGGACTAGCGGGAGTAGAGACCCAGTACTTC
CDR3: CASSLTPGLAGVETQYF

J: TRBJ2-1
V: TRBV20-1
D: TRBD2
size: many
DNA: TGCAGTGCTAGAGTATCTGGGGGGAGGGCCTTCAATGAGCAGTTCTTC
CDR3: CSARVSGGRAFNEQFF

J: TRBJ2-1
V: TRBV2
D: .
size: many
DNA: TGTGCCAGCAGTGTTACAGGAAACAATGAGCAGTTCTTC
CDR3: CASSVTGNNEQFF

J: TRBJ2-7
V: TRBV20-1
D: .
size: few
DNA: TGCAGTGCTAGAGACCCCCCGACCAACTCCTACGAGCAGTACTTC
CDR3: CSARDPPTNSYEQYF

J: TRBJ2-1
V: TRBV2
D: .
size: few
DNA: TGTGCCAGCAGTGTTAGTTATTCCTACAATGAGCAGTTCTTC
CDR3: CASSVSYSYNEQFF

J: TRBJ1-5
V: TRBV2
D: .
size: .
DNA: TGTGCCCCCCAGGCCCTGGAGGGGCGCAATCAGCCCCAGCATTTT
CDR3: CAPQALEGRNQPQHF

J: TRBJ2-1
V: TRBV27
D: .
size: few
DNA: TGTGCCAGCGCTTTCACCCCCGGGAATGAGCAGTTCTTC
CDR3: CASAFTPGNEQFF

J: TRBJ1-6
V: TRBV6-2/TRBV6-3
D: TRBD1
size: .
DNA: TGTGCCAGCAGTACAGACAGGGACCAGGGGCCCCTCCACTTT
CDR3: CASSTDRDQGPLHF

J: TRBJ2-7
V: TRBV5-1
D: TRBD2
size: .
DNA: TGTGCCAGCAGCGCCGCGGGAGCCTCTGAGCAGTACTTC
CDR3: CASSAAGASEQYF

J: TRBJ1-4
V: TRBV12-3/TRBV12-4
D: .
size: few
DNA: TGTGCCAGCAGTGTAGACAGGTTTCGTGAAAAACTGTTTTTT
CDR3: CASSVDRFREKLFF

J: TRBJ1-2
V: TRBV5-5
D: .
size: many
DNA: TGTGCCAGCAGCTTAGGGTACCCCGGGAACTATGGCTACACCTTC
CDR3: CASSLGYPGNYGYTF

J: TRBJ2-5
V: TRBV27
D: TRBD1
size: .
DNA: TGTGCCAGCAGTGAACAGGGGGCCCAAGAGACCCAGTACTTC
CDR3: CASSEQGAQETQYF

J: TRBJ1-1
V: TRBV15
D: .
size: few
DNA: TGTGCCACCAGCAGGGGTAGGGGAGTTTCTGAAGCTTTCTTT
CDR3: CATSRGRGVSEAFF

J: TRBJ1-2
V: TRBV6-1
D: .
size: few
DNA: TGTGCCAGCAGTCCCCCCATCCTGAGAGGCAGCCCCTATGGCTACACCTTC
CDR3: CASSPPILRGSPYGYTF

J: TRBJ2-1
V: TRBV3-1
D: .
size: .
DNA: TGTGCCAGCAGCCAGGGGGCATGGCAGTTCTTC
CDR3: CASSQGAWQFF

J: TRBJ2-3
V: TRBV29-1
D: TRBD2
size: .
DNA: TGCAGCGTTGAACTAGGGACTAGCGGGGGCACAGATACGCAGTATTTT
CDR3: CSVELGTSGGTDTQYF

J: TRBJ1-1
V: TRBV18
D: .
size: .
DNA: TGTGCCAGCTCACCAACGGATGCCGTGCACACTGAAGCTTTCTTT
CDR3: CASSPTDAVHTEAFF

J: TRBJ2-7
V: TRBV28
D: .
size: few
DNA: TGTGCCAGCAGTTCTGGGGGCGGGGCCGAGCAGTACTTC
CDR3: CASSSGGGAEQYF

J: TRBJ2-1
V: TRBV3-1
D: .
size: many
DNA: TGTGCCAGCAGCCATGGGGGCCAGGTGTCCCATGAGCAGTTCTTC
CDR3: CASSHGGQVSHEQFF

J: TRBJ2-5
V: TRBV6-1
D: .
size: .
DNA: TGTGCCAGCAGTGAAGATCGTTGGCGCCCCGGCGGCAGGGAGGAGACCCAGTACTTC
CDR3: CASSEDRWRPGGREETQYF

J: TRBJ1-1
V: TRBV6-2/TRBV6-3
D: .
size: .
DNA: TGTGCCAGCACCTTCGAACAGGGAGGGACTGAAGCTTTCTTT
CDR3: CASTFEQGGTEAFF

J: TRBJ2-5
V: TRBV7-9
D: .
size: few
DNA: TGTGCCAGCAGCTTATTCAGTGGGGAGGAGACCCAGTACTTC
CDR3: CASSLFSGEETQYF

J: TRBJ2-5
V: TRBV2
D: .
size: once
DNA: TGTGCCAGCAACTACCAGAGGGGGGAGACCCAGTACTTC
CDR3: CASNYQRGETQYF

J: TRBJ1-5
V: TRBV11-2
D: TRBD1
size: many
DNA: TGTGCCAGCAGCTCCCAGACAGGGGAACAGCCCCAGCATTTT
CDR3: CASSSQTGEQPQHF

J: TRBJ2-3
V: TRBV13
D: TRBD2
size: .
DNA: TGTGCCAGCAGCCCGACCGGAGGGGCGGGAGCTACAGATACGCAGTATTTT
CDR3: CASSPTGGAGATDTQYF

J: TRBJ2-1
V: TRBV28
D: .
size: many
DNA: TGTGCCAGCAGTTTAGGTACTATCTCCTACAATGAGCAGTTCTTC
CDR3: CASSLGTISYNEQFF

J: TRBJ2-1
V: TRBV20-1
D: .
size: few
DNA: TGCAGTGTGGCGGGTTTGGATGAGCAGTTCTTC
CDR3: CSVAGLDEQFF

J: TRBJ1-1
V: TRBV12-3/TRBV12-4
D: .
size: few
DNA: TGTGCCAGCAGCCGTCGCGGACGCCGGAACACTGAAGCTTTCTTT
CDR3: CASSRRGRRNTEAFF

J: TRBJ2-1
V: TRBV11-2
D: .
size: many
DNA: TGTGCCAGCAGCTCGGGCGAGGGCCGGGGTGAGCAGTTCTTC
CDR3: CASSSGEGRGEQFF

J: TRBJ2-2
V: TRBV7-8
D: .
size: few
DNA: TGTGCCAGCAGCTTCGGGTCGATAAACACCGGGGAGCTGTTTTTT
CDR3: CASSFGSINTGELFF

J: TRBJ2-7
V: TRBV20-1
D: .
size: .
DNA: TGCAGTGCTAGAGCGGGAGTGTTCTCCTACGAGCAGTACTTC
CDR3: CSARAGVFSYEQYF

J: TRBJ2-1
V: TRBV19
D: .
size: many
DNA: TGTGCCAGTAGTATGGGGGGAGACAACAATGAGCAGTTCTTC
CDR3: CASSMGGDNNEQFF

J: TRBJ2-4
V: TRBV28
D: .
size: few
DNA: TGTGCCAGCAGTGGGGGGGGGGGGCCCCCAGGGGCCATTCAGTACTTC
CDR3: CASSGGGGPPGAIQYF

J: TRBJ2-7
V: TRBV28
D: .
size: many
DNA: TGTGCCAGCAGTTTTCGCGCGGACGAGCAGTACTTC
CDR3: CASSFRADEQYF

J: TRBJ2-3
V: TRBV5-1
D: TRBD2
size: .
DNA: TGCGCCAGCAGGCTGCGGGGGGGCGCAGATACGCAGTATTTT
CDR3: CASRLRGGADTQYF

J: TRBJ2-3
V: TRBV3-1
D: TRBD2
size: few
DNA: TGTGCCAGCAGCCGGACTAGCGGGAGGACGCAGTATTTT
CDR3: CASSRTSGRTQYF

J: TRBJ2-3
V: TRBV27
D: TRBD2
size: many
DNA: TGTGCCAGCAGTCCAGGGCTAGCGGGTGGCTCAGATACGCAGTATTTT
CDR3: CASSPGLAGGSDTQYF

J: TRBJ2-2
V: TRBV20-1
D: .
size: .
DNA: TGCAGTGCCTCTATGACGGGCCCGTCCGGGGAGCTGTTTTTT
CDR3: CSASMTGPSGELFF

J: TRBJ2-7
V: TRBV2
D: TRBD2
size: many
DNA: TGTGCCAGCAGTCTAGCGGGAGGGGCAGGCGAGCAGTACTTC
CDR3: CASSLAGGAGEQYF

J: TRBJ1-3
V: TRBV7-6
D: TRBD1
size: .
DNA: TGTGCCAGCAGCTTAGAACCGACAGGGTCTGGAAACACCATATATTTT
CDR3: CASSLEPTGSGNTIYF

J: TRBJ2-5
V: TRBV15
D: TRBD1
size: .
DNA: TGTGCCACCAGCAGTAACCGGGACAGCGTTGTGACCCAGTACTTC
CDR3: CATSSNRDSVVTQYF

J: TRBJ2-7
V: TRBV20-1
D: TRBD1
size: few
DNA: TGCAGTGCTAGATTTGACAGGGGGTTAGGCTACGAGCAGTACTTC
CDR3: CSARFDRGLGYEQYF

J: TRBJ2-7
V: TRBV5-1
D: TRBD2
size: .
DNA: TGCGCCAGCAGCTTGGGGACTAGCTCAACCTACGAGCAGTACTTC
CDR3: CASSLGTSSTYEQYF

J: TRBJ2-3
V: TRBV29-1
D: TRBD2
size: .
DNA: TGCAGCGTTGAAGTGGCGGGAGGGGGGACAGATACGCAGTATTTT
CDR3: CSVEVAGGGTDTQYF

J: TRBJ2-5
V: TRBV4-1
D: .
size: .
DNA: TGCGCCAGCAGCCATAGACAGAACCAAGAGACCCAGTACTTC
CDR3: CASSHRQNQETQYF

J: TRBJ1-5
V: TRBV6-1
D: TRBD1
size: few
DNA: TGTGCCAGCAGTCTTGATGATCAGGGGGCGAGCAATCAGCCCCAGCATTTT
CDR3: CASSLDDQGASNQPQHF

J: TRBJ1-4
V: TRBV20-1
D: .
size: .
DNA: TGCACCGCTCCGGATAATGAAAAACTGTTTTTT
CDR3: CTAPDNEKLFF

J: TRBJ1-2
V: TRBV30
D: .
size: many
DNA: TGTGCCTGGAGTTTAGAGCAGGGTTTCTATGGCTACACCTTC
CDR3: CAWSLEQGFYGYTF